A selection of T cell receptor beta chains follows, all from one sample in a study of T cell clonotyping in hematopoietic cell transplantation. TCRdb keeps only in-frame clones here, not all; method: immunoSEQ multiplex PCR. The table includes approximately 50,000 clones, 85% to 90% detected once. Source: peripheral blood mononuclear cells, taken before stem cell transplant. Source of these receptors: a man between 60 and 75 years old with biphenotypic leukemia. Some clones in this sample may be carry-over from other donors' samples. Each CDR3 is given with its conserved first and last residue. The D gene is left open where the match is weak. A clone size is listed for some rows: how often the clone was seen (once, few, many), or a class if it is expanded.

size	J	V	D	DNA	CDR3
-	TRBJ1-5	TRBV28	-	TGTGCCAGCAGTTTCCGGGTTCAGCCCCAGCATTTT	CASSFRVQPQHF
-	TRBJ2-7	TRBV27	-	TGTGCCAGCAGTTTAGACAGTCTTAGCTCCTACGAGCAGTACTTC	CASSLDSLSSYEQYF
-	TRBJ2-2	TRBV19	-	TGTGCCAGTAGTATCATGAACACCGGGGAGCTGTTTTTT	CASSIMNTGELFF
few	TRBJ2-7	TRBV6-1	-	TGTGCCAGCAGCCTACATGGAGTGTCCGAGCAGTACTTC	CASSLHGVSEQYF
once	TRBJ1-1	TRBV5-6	-	TGTGCCAGCAGCTTTAGGGGTGGGAACACTGAAGCTTTCTTT	CASSFRGGNTEAFF
-	TRBJ2-3	TRBV4-1	TRBD2	TGCGCCAGCAGCCAAAGCCTCGGGACTAGCGGGAGCACAGATACGCAGTATTTT	CASSQSLGTSGSTDTQYF
-	TRBJ1-1	TRBV19	-	TGTGCCAGTAAGGGGTGGCACCTTGAGAACACTGAAGCTTTCTTT	CASKGWHLENTEAFF
-	TRBJ2-7	TRBV4-2	TRBD2	TGTGCCAGCAGCCAAGAGGGTACCGGGACTAGCGGGAGAGGCGAGCAGTACTTC	CASSQEGTGTSGRGEQYF
-	TRBJ2-5	TRBV7-8	-	TGTGCCAGCAGCTCCCTTAGTAAGGCTTCCCAAGAGACCCAGTACTTC	CASSSLSKASQETQYF
-	TRBJ2-7	TRBV5-5	-	TGTGCCAGCAGCACCCGATTGGGTGGCTACGAGCAGTACTTC	CASSTRLGGYEQYF
-	TRBJ2-7	TRBV2	-	TGTGCCAGCGGGGCGCTGGGCAGCTCCTACGAGCAGTACTTC	CASGALGSSYEQYF
-	TRBJ2-7	TRBV30	-	TGTGCCTGGAGATTAGCGCCGAGCTCCTACGAGCAGTACTTC	CAWRLAPSSYEQYF
-	TRBJ2-3	TRBV7-2	-	TGTGCCAGCCGAAGGGCAGATACGCAGTATTTT	CASRRADTQYF
-	TRBJ2-7	TRBV7-2	-	TGTGCCAGCAGCTTACTCCCCCAGGGTAATTCCTACGAGCAGTACTTC	CASSLLPQGNSYEQYF
-	TRBJ1-4	TRBV2	TRBD1	TGTGCCAGCGCCCCTGACAGGGCCAAAAATGAAAAACTGTTTTTT	CASAPDRAKNEKLFF
-	TRBJ2-5	TRBV11-1	TRBD2	TGTGCCAGCAGCAAGGGACTAGCGGGGGAAGAGACCCAGTACTTC	CASSKGLAGEETQYF
-	TRBJ2-2	TRBV11-2	TRBD1	TGTGCCAGCAGCCTTACGACAGGGGCGAACACCGGGGAGCTGTTTTTT	CASSLTTGANTGELFF
-	TRBJ1-1	TRBV5-6	-	TGTGCCAGCAGCTTCCTAGGGTCTGGAGCTTTCTTT	CASSFLGSGAFF
once	TRBJ1-1	TRBV5-6	TRBD1	TGTGCCAGCAGCTTGATATTCGGGACAGGGGGCGGTGTGAACACTGAAGCTTTCTTT	CASSLIFGTGGGVNTEAFF
-	TRBJ2-5	TRBV15	-	TGTGCCACCAGCAGAGATCGGGGGTCCCATCAAGAGACCCAGTACTTC	CATSRDRGSHQETQYF
-	TRBJ2-7	TRBV9	-	TGTGCCAGCAGCGTAGAAGGAACCTACGAGCAGTACTTC	CASSVEGTYEQYF
-	TRBJ2-2	TRBV5-4	-	TGTGCCAGCAGCTTTCTCAGGTCGGACACCGGGGAGCTGTTTTTT	CASSFLRSDTGELFF
-	TRBJ2-2	TRBV19	-	TGTGCCAGCGTATCGAGGGTGTACACCGGGGAGCTGTTTTTT	CASVSRVYTGELFF
-	TRBJ1-1	TRBV19	-	TGTGCCAGTAGTATCCGTGGAGACACTGAAGCTTTCTTT	CASSIRGDTEAFF
-	TRBJ1-1	TRBV14	-	TGTGCCAGCAGCCAAGCCTCTTGGCCTAACACTGAAGCTTTCTTT	CASSQASWPNTEAFF
-	TRBJ2-5	TRBV6-1	TRBD1	TGTGCCAGCAGTTGGACGACAGGGGGACAAGAGACCCAGTACTTC	CASSWTTGGQETQYF
-	TRBJ2-3	TRBV10-1	-	TGCGCCAGCAGTGAGGGGGCTCCCACAGATACGCAGTATTTT	CASSEGAPTDTQYF
once	TRBJ2-7	TRBV6-6	-	TGTGCCAGCACCCCCGATCCCTACTACGAGCAGTACTTC	CASTPDPYYEQYF
once	TRBJ2-3	TRBV27	TRBD2	TGTGCCAGCGCAAGGGAACTAGCGGGAGAAGCAGCAGATACGCAGTATTTT	CASARELAGEAADTQYF
-	TRBJ1-5	TRBV28	-	TGTGCCAGCACAGGGGTCACAGGGAATAAGGTGAGCAATCAGCCCCAGCATTTT	CASTGVTGNKVSNQPQHF
-	TRBJ2-3	TRBV5-1	-	TGCGCCAGCAGCTTGATCGACGCAGATACGCAGTATTTT	CASSLIDADTQYF
-	TRBJ2-7	TRBV7-2	-	TGTGCCAGCAGCTTAGTCGGGGACCGTTACGAGCAGTACTTC	CASSLVGDRYEQYF
-	TRBJ2-3	TRBV15	-	TGTGCCACCAGCAGAGAAGATAGCGAGAGCACAGATACGCAGTATTTT	CATSREDSESTDTQYF
-	TRBJ2-7	TRBV7-9	TRBD2	TGTGCCAGCAGCCCCACTAGCGGGGGCTACGAGCAGTACTTC	CASSPTSGGYEQYF
-	TRBJ1-2	TRBV28	-	TGTGCCAGCAGGATACAGGGCCCGTATGGCTACACCTTC	CASRIQGPYGYTF
once	TRBJ2-1	TRBV30	-	TGTGCCTGGAGTGCTCCGACAGGGTGGAGGGGTGAGCAGTTCTTC	CAWSAPTGWRGEQFF
once	TRBJ1-5	TRBV28	-	TGTGCCACCAAACGGGGGGGCAATCAGCCCCAGCATTTT	CATKRGGNQPQHF
-	TRBJ2-1	TRBV6-5	-	TGTGCCAGCAGTTCTGGCAATGAGCAGTTCTTC	CASSSGNEQFF
few	TRBJ1-4	TRBV19	-	TGTGCCAGTAGTGCCTACCCTCGGGAAAAACTGTTTTTT	CASSAYPREKLFF
-	TRBJ1-5	TRBV19	-	TGTGCCAGTAGTATAAAACTTGGACGGCCTAATCAGCCCCAGCATTTT	CASSIKLGRPNQPQHF
-	TRBJ2-7	TRBV5-1	TRBD2	TGCGCCAGCAGACCCAGCTTTACCGGGACTAGGACCTACGAGCAGTACTTC	CASRPSFTGTRTYEQYF
-	TRBJ1-5	TRBV19	-	TGTGCCAGCCTCCTCCTGGGCAGGGCGAATCAGCCCCAGCATTTT	CASLLLGRANQPQHF
-	TRBJ2-7	TRBV7-2	TRBD1	TGTGCCAGCAGCTTCTGGACAGGGTCCTACGAGCAGTACTTC	CASSFWTGSYEQYF
-	TRBJ2-7	TRBV27	-	TGTGCCAGCAGCTTAGCCCAGGGCGGATCCTACGAGCAGTACTTC	CASSLAQGGSYEQYF
-	TRBJ1-4	TRBV5-1	-	TGCGCCAGCAGCTTGCAACCAGGGGAGGATGAAAAACTGTTTTTT	CASSLQPGEDEKLFF
-	TRBJ2-7	TRBV5-6	-	TGTGCCAGCAGCCAAATGACAGGAACGAGCTCCTACGAGCAGTACTTC	CASSQMTGTSSYEQYF
-	TRBJ1-2	TRBV4-1	TRBD1	TGCGCCAGCAGCCAAGAGCCTACGGGACAGCTCTATGGCTACACCTTC	CASSQEPTGQLYGYTF
few	TRBJ1-2	TRBV6-5	-	TGTGCCAGCAGTTACAGAGGCGGCACAGCCTGGGGCTACACCTTC	CASSYRGGTAWGYTF
-	TRBJ2-7	TRBV28	TRBD2	TGTGCCAGCAGTCGGGGGGGGGAGCAGTACTTC	CASSRGGEQYF
-	TRBJ1-1	TRBV28	TRBD1	TGTGCCAGCAGTTTACCGGGACAGGGGCTGCTGAGCACTGAAGCTTTCTTT	CASSLPGQGLLSTEAFF
-	TRBJ1-5	TRBV19	-	TGTGCCAGTAGTCCGGTGGGGGAGCATCAGCCCCAGCATTTT	CASSPVGEHQPQHF
-	TRBJ2-7	TRBV6-6	TRBD2	TGTGCCAGCAGGGGGACTAGCGAGGCCGAGCAGTACTTC	CASRGTSEAEQYF
-	TRBJ2-3	TRBV5-1	-	TGCGCCAGCAGCTTGGATGGGACTTCTACAGATACGCAGTATTTT	CASSLDGTSTDTQYF